The 6 T cell receptor beta chains below all came from one sample that was sequenced in a study of vaccination and CD4 T cells after COVID-19. Cultured CD4+ T cell DNA underwent sequencing with the Oncomine TCR Beta short-read assay. TCRdb independently ran MiXCR on the PCR reads; one entry per CDR3 protein. Of 15,000 to 20,000 distinct CDR3 sequences in the sample, roughly two fifths are singletons; the top ten hold approximately 7.2%. Specified treatment: roughly 10-day PBMC culture with coronavirus spike peptide pools or control peptides (ViraFEST assay). Their antigens are not known. The starting material was CD4+ T cells from blood, cultured in vitro, obtained after SARS-CoV-2 vaccination. The receptors shown here come from a human donor who had recovered from COVID-19.

V gene TRBV12-3 or TRBV12-4 combines with J gene TRBJ1-2; D is unclear. The CDR3 consists of 10 residues. V gave up 8 bases and J gave up 2 bases, with 3 bases separating them. CDR3 amino acids: CASGNYGYTF. CDR3 sequence (DNA): TGTGCCAGCGGAAACTATGGCTACACCTTC.

The V gene is TRBV30, the J gene TRBJ1-6; D unclear. V was pared by 1 base and J by 6 bases, with 7 bases between. Per germline, CDR1 GTSNPN and CDR2 SVGIG (reference sequence). The CDR3 extends over 13 amino acids. CDR3 sequence reads: CAWSGQVNSPLHF. As DNA, the CDR3 is TGTGCCTGGAGTGGGCAGGTTAATTCACCCCTCCACTTT. Based on the CDR3 plus reference TRBV30 and TRBJ1-6, the full variable domain is SQTIHQWPATLVQPVGSPLSLECTVEGTSNPNLYWYRQAAGRGLQLLFYSVGIGQISSEVPQNLSASRPQDRQFILSSKKLLLSDSGFYLCAWSGQVNSPLHFGNGTRLTVT.

The chain joins TRBV19 to TRBJ2-5; 9 bases agree with TRBD1. The germline gives CDR1 LNHDA, CDR2 SQIVND (reference sequence). Trimming at V came to 10 bases and at J to 1 base, leaving 7 bases not matched to a gene. The CDR3 totals 14 residues. CDR3 in DNA: TGTGCCACAAATCCGGGACAGGGCCAAGAGACCCAGTACTTC. Amino acid sequence: CATNPGQGQETQYF.

This clonotype was seen a few times. V gene TRBV5-4 combines with J gene TRBJ1-6; maybe TRBD1 (5 bases). This CDR3 contains 15 residues. Per the germline V gene, CDR1 is SGHNT and CDR2 is YYREEE (reference sequence). V was clipped by 0 bases and J by 10 bases, with 14 bases between them. CDR3 protein: CASSLETVRDSPLHF. The CDR3, as DNA: TGTGCCAGCAGCTTGGAGACAGTAAGGGACTCACCCCTCCACTTT.

This clonotype was detected only a few times. The chain joins TRBV20-1 to TRBJ1-1, with 8 bases fitting TRBD1. In germline, CDR1 is DFQATT, CDR2 SNEGSKA (reference sequence). The CDR3 has 15 residues. The J segment lost 1 base and the V segment lost 0 bases, leaving 4 bases of the junction unmatched. The CDR3: CSARDGTGWNTEAFF. In nucleotides, the CDR3 is TGCAGTGCTAGAGATGGGACAGGATGGAACACTGAAGCTTTCTTT.

The chain links TRBV6-2 or TRBV6-3 to TRBJ2-1; 10 nucleotides line up with TRBD2. The J segment lost 6 bases and the V segment lost 3 bases, leaving 5 bases of the junction unmatched. There are 15 residues in the CDR3. Germline lookup yields CDR1 MNHEY and CDR2 SVGEGT. The chain's CDR3 is CASSYSSGRANEQFF. The CDR3 DNA reads TGTGCCAGCAGTTATAGCAGCGGGAGGGCCAATGAGCAGTTCTTC.